These 18 T cell receptor beta chains came from one sample sequenced in a study of blood T cell repertoires in COVID-19. Data came from immunoSEQ multiplex PCR; TCRdb stores just in-frame clones and leaves some out. The sample includes over 55,000 clones, roughly 89% of them seen just once. The sequenced sample consisted of peripheral blood. Receptors were obtained from a human donor in a cohort sampled during active COVID-19.

V usage is TRBV6-1 and J usage is TRBJ1-5; no reliable D call. This CDR3 has 14 amino acids. V was shortened by 2 bases and J by 2 bases, with 7 bases between the two germline ends. Germline V gene lookup returns CDR1 MNHNS and CDR2 SASEGT. CDR3 nucleotide sequence: TGTGCCAGCAGTGAACTCGGGGGCAATCAGCCCCAGCATTTT. Translating it yields CASSELGGNQPQHF.

The chain recombines TRBV13 with TRBJ2-7; 8 bases are a match to TRBD2. CDR1 is PRHDT, CDR2 FYEKMQ, per germline (reference sequence). V trimming: 5 bases; J trimming: 6 bases; junction bases outside the gene matches: 9. The CDR3 sequence is 14 residues long. The CDR3, as DNA: TGTGCCAGCAGCCCCCGGGGGGGGGTGAGCGAGCAGTACTTC. Translating it yields CASSPRGGVSEQYF.

This chain connects TRBV12-3 or TRBV12-4 to TRBJ1-3, with unresolved D. Trimming cost V 2 bases and J 10 bases, with 12 bases left between them. The CDR3 is 13 amino acids. The CDR3: CASSLLAGGTIYF. Written as DNA, the CDR3 is TGTGCCAGCAGTTTACTAGCGGGAGGGACCATATATTTT.

The chain has TRBV28 and TRBJ2-7; 9 bases are a match to TRBD1. The J segment lost 6 bases and the V segment lost 10 bases, leaving 13 bases of the junction unmatched. The germline V gene has CDR1 MDHEN and CDR2 SYDVKM. This CDR3 is built from 14 residues. The CDR3, as DNA: TGTGCCACCAGCCGGAGGACAGGGGTGATCGAGCAGTACTTC. This sequence encodes CATSRRTGVIEQYF.

The rearrangement uses TRBV11-2 and TRBJ1-1; D remains ambiguous. The CDR3 covers 13 residues. Trimming pared 6 bases from V and 6 bases from J, leaving 14 bases between. The germline gives CDR1 SGHAT, CDR2 FQNNGV. The CDR3 DNA sequence: TGTGCCAGCAGAACACTAAACGTCCCTGAAGCTTTCTTT. As protein: CASRTLNVPEAFF. The full variable domain, rest sourced from reference TRBV11-2 and TRBJ1-1, is EAGVAQSPRYKIIEKRQSVAFWCNPISGHATLYWYQQILGQGPKLLIQFQNNGVVDDSQLPKDRFSAERLKGVDSTLKIQPAKLEDSAVYLCASRTLNVPEAFFGQGTRLTVV.

A single count supports this clone. This chain uses TRBV10-1 with TRBJ1-3; no reliable D call. V shed 6 bases and J shed 3 bases, with 15 bases lying between them. The CDR3 contains 15 residues. CDR1 is WNHNN, CDR2 SYGVQD, per germline (reference sequence). CDR3 in DNA: TGCGCCAGCAGCGGAGAAGCAAAAAATGGAAACACCATATATTTT. This sequence encodes CASSGEAKNGNTIYF.

The genes are TRBV9 and TRBJ1-1; 7 nucleotides align to TRBD1. The CDR3 runs 14 residues. Losses at the gene ends were 5 bases for V and 1 base for J; bases not matched to a gene: 5. Looked up from germline, CDR1 is SGDLS and CDR2 is YYNGEE. CDR3 coding DNA: TGTGCCAGCAGGGGGGACAGACAGAACACTGAAGCTTTCTTT. This sequence encodes CASRGDRQNTEAFF. Filled out from reference TRBV9 and TRBJ1-1, the complete variable domain reads DSGVTQTPKHLITATGQRVTLRCSPRSGDLSVYWYQQSLDQGLQFLIQYYNGEERAKGNILERFSAQQFPDLHSELNLSSLELGDSALYFCASRGDRQNTEAFFGQGTRLTVV.

This clone was counted a single time. The rearrangement joins TRBV27 to TRBJ2-7; TRBD1 is a possible D gene (6 bases). This CDR3 contains 14 residues. From germline, CDR1 is MNHEY and CDR2 SMNVEV (reference sequence). The ends were cut back, 6 bases at V and 4 bases at J, with 16 bases in the middle. The CDR3 loop is CASRRTAPGYEQYF. In DNA form, the CDR3 reads TGTGCCAGCAGAAGGACAGCCCCGGGATACGAGCAGTACTTC.

The rearrangement joins TRBV18 to TRBJ1-2; D remains unclear. The CDR3 has 15 amino acids. Trimming removed 3 bases at V and 1 base at J, with 12 bases between. Germline V gene sequence: CDR1 KGHSH, CDR2 LQKENI. DNA of the CDR3: TGTGCCAGCTCACCTTCCGTGCAGGATAACTATGGCTACACCTTC. Protein: CASSPSVQDNYGYTF.

J is TRBJ1-2 and V is TRBV19; TRBD1 aligns across 11 bases. Germline CDR1 is LNHDA and CDR2 is SQIVND (reference sequence). V gave up 5 bases and J gave up 2 bases; unmatched junction bases: 10. The CDR3 is made up of 17 amino acids. CDR3 protein: CASSGRTGGTTNYGYTF. DNA for the CDR3: TGTGCCAGTAGTGGACGGACAGGGGGCACTACAAACTATGGCTACACCTTC.

The rearrangement joins TRBV27 to TRBJ1-2; D gene unclear. Per germline, CDR1 MNHEY and CDR2 SMNVEV (reference sequence). Trimming took 7 bases from V and 0 from J, leaving 9 bases between them. The CDR3 is 13 amino acids. The CDR3: CASKRASNYGYTF. DNA for the CDR3: TGTGCCAGCAAGAGGGCCTCTAACTATGGCTACACCTTC.

The chain recombines TRBV19 with TRBJ2-7; D is possibly TRBD2 (6 bases). The germline CDR1 and CDR2 sequences are LNHDA and SQIVND (reference sequence). CDR3 length equals 11 residues. Trimming removed 6 bases from V and 3 bases from J, with 6 bases in between. DNA for the CDR3: TGTGCCAGTAGGGGGGGCTACGAGCAGTACTTC. This gives the protein CASRGGYEQYF.

The chain uses TRBV11-2 and TRBJ1-1, with D possibly matching TRBD1 (6 bases). The ends were cut back, 1 base at V and 5 bases at J, with 17 bases in the middle. Germline-derived CDR1 and CDR2 are SGHAT and FQNNGV. The CDR3 is made up of 16 amino acids. CDR3 region: CASSLVGRGGNTEAFF. The CDR3 DNA is TGTGCCAGCAGCTTAGTCGGCAGGGGAGGGAATACTGAAGCTTTCTTT.

The CDR3 reads CASSLGTGGGTEAFF. In DNA, the CDR3 is TGTGCCAGCAGCTTAGGGACAGGGGGAGGCACTGAAGCTTTCTTT. This rearrangement joins TRBV7-9 to TRBJ1-1; the match to TRBD1 covers 10 bases. J lost 4 bases, V lost 1 base, and 3 bases had no gene match. The CDR3 has 15 residues. Germline-derived CDR1 and CDR2 are SEHNR and FQNEAQ (reference sequence). The whole variable domain, filled in from reference TRBV7-9 and TRBJ1-1, reads DTGVSQNPRHKITKRGQNVTFRCDPISEHNRLYWYRQTLGQGPEFLTYFQNEAQLEKSRLLSDRFSAERPKGSFSTLEIQRTEQGDSAMYLCASSLGTGGGTEAFFGQGTRLTVV.

The chain's CDR3 is CASSPSGAVEAFF. CDR3 in DNA: TGTGCCAGCAGTCCGAGTGGGGCAGTAGAAGCTTTCTTT. The chain couples TRBV27 to TRBJ1-1; possible D gene TRBD1, 5 bases. This CDR3 has 13 amino acids. The V gene's germline CDR1 is MNHEY and CDR2 SMNVEV (reference sequence). V dropped 5 bases and J dropped 8 bases, with 15 bases sitting between them.

The genes are TRBV10-3 and TRBJ1-2; weak D call: TRBD1 (5 bases). CDR1 is ENHRY and CDR2 is SYGVKD in the germline V gene. Deletions cut 8 bases from V and 4 bases from J, with 23 bases between. This CDR3 comprises 16 residues. CDR3 residues: CAIPWGGGGGGYGYTF. The CDR3 nucleotides are TGTGCCATCCCCTGGGGGGGAGGTGGAGGCGGCTATGGCTACACCTTC.

V and J are TRBV7-2 and TRBJ1-5, with 7 positions matching TRBD1. The CDR3 runs 14 residues. Trimming removed 6 bases from V and 1 base from J; junction bases left unmatched: 3. CDR1 is SGHTA, CDR2 FQGNSA, per germline. CDR3 in amino acids: CASRMTGSNQPQHF. For the CDR3, the DNA is TGTGCCAGCAGGATGACAGGGAGCAATCAGCCCCAGCATTTT.

This chain joins TRBV4-1 and TRBJ2-7, with 8 bases lining up with TRBD1. V lost 1 base and J lost 2; bases outside the gene matches: 4. The CDR3 length is 15 residues. Germline V gene sequence: CDR1 MGHRA, CDR2 YSYEKL. The CDR3 is CASSQGTGPTYEQYF. DNA of the CDR3: TGCGCCAGCAGCCAAGGGACAGGGCCTACCTACGAGCAGTACTTC.